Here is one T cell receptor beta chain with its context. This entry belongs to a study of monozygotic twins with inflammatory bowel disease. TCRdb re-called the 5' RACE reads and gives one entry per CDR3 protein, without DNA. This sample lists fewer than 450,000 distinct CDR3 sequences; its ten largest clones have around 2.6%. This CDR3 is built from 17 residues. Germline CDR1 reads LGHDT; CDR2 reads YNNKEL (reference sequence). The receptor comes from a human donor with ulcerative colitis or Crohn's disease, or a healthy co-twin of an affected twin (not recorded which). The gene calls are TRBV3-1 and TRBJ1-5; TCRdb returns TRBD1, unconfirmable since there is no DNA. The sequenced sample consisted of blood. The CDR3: CASSPTKGRLGGQPQHF.